This TCR beta chain was documented in a study of blood T cells in healthy people across ages. General study findings and limits: Naive CD4+ cells and diversity were both higher in long-lived donors than in aged donors. As age increased, TCR beta diversity per million T cells fell in a roughly linear fashion.

Deletions cut 5 bases from V and 3 bases from J, with 17 bases between. CDR1 and CDR2 (germline): SEHNR, FQNEAQ (reference sequence). This CDR3 is 16 amino acids long. This clonotype was recorded only once. Its specificity is not known. PCR was performed a second time for roughly 7 to 11 cycles using a sample-barcoded 5' primer and a J-beta primer mix. Each cDNA molecule carried a tag from a template-switch adaptor that contained 12 random nucleotides. TCRdb passed the 5' RACE reads through MiXCR, listing each CDR3 protein once. The table shows about 1.5 million distinct CDR3 sequences, with roughly 43% occurring only once.

The receptor was derived from a young woman in good health. V and J are TRBV7-9 and TRBJ2-1; the D gene is possibly TRBD2 (5 bases). Sample: blood. The CDR3 reads CASSRGRGGIYNEQFF. The CDR3 DNA reads TGTGCCAGCAGCCGCGGACGGGGTGGAATCTACAATGAGCAGTTCTTC.